The source of this TCR beta chain is a study of cytomegalovirus exposure and HLA in healthy donors. Overall study results and limits: The authors later found TCR association rates varying by HLA locus, with DRB1 most and HLA-C fewest. Common viral pathogens were later found to be apparently linked to several of the most significant clusters.

Regarding this clone: Its antigen remains unidentified.

The PCR made use of 60 Vbeta and 13 Jbeta primers. Per the authors' pipeline: An analysis performed later counted 70 million to 90 million unique TCR beta chains (roughly 11 million of them shared). The table came from immunoSEQ multiplex PCR; TCRdb's copy has only in-frame clones and leaves some out. V, J and clone size are taken as reported in that table, and D and trimming were inferred from the DNA itself. The sample lists some 160,000 clones, around 77% occurring once. This CDR3 has 12 amino acids. V lost 4 bases to trimming and J lost 8 bases, with 9 bases between them. Germline-derived CDR1 and CDR2 are MDHEN and SYDVKM.

The chain couples TRBV28 to TRBJ2-1; unclear D gene. The clonotype was recovered from a man in his 60s in good health and CMV-seronegative. Sequences were obtained from PBMCs. The CDR3 reads CASSSSSYEQFF. CDR3 bases: TGTGCCAGCAGTTCTTCTTCGTATGAGCAGTTCTTC.